This entry features one T cell receptor (beta chain) sequence. Antigen: not known. The data stem from a study of memory CD4+ T cells and cytomegalovirus serostatus. Study background: Of the healthy Belgian adults, 9 were CMV seropositive and 24 seronegative.

CDR3 length: 13 residues. Germline CDR1 and CDR2: SGHRS and YFSETQ. Trimming took off 4 bases at V and 4 bases at J, with 11 bases between the two ends. The sort gate was single viable CD3+CD4+CD8-CD45RO+ cells for memory CD4+ T cells. Measured with immunoSEQ multiplex PCR; TCRdb has only the in-frame clones, and not every one. The sample yields some 87,000 clones, about four fifths seen once. General study points: Of 150 to 200 reported CMV TCRbeta sequences, about 70 were found in memory CD4+ repertoires. CMV serostatus prediction reached median AUC about 0.96, or 0.93 with US-trained model. Suggested: most of the CMV-linked TCR signature lies in CD4+ memory cells.

The TCR originated in an adult in good health and CMV-seropositive. The J gene is TRBJ1-2, the V gene TRBV5-1, with D possibly TRBD1 on 6 matching bases. Input material: memory CD4+ T cells from blood. In DNA, the CDR3 is TGCGCCAGCAGCGAAGGACAGTCCTATGGCTACACCTTC. It specifies CASSEGQSYGYTF.